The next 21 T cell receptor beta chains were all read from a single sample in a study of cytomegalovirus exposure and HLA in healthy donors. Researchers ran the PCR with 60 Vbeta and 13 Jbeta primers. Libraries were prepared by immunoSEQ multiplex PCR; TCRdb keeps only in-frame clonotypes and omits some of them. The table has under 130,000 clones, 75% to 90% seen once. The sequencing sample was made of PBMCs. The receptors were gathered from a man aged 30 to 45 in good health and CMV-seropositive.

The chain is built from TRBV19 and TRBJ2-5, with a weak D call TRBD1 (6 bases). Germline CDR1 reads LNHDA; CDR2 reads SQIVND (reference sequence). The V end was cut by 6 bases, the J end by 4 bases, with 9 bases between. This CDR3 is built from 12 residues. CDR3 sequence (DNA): TGTGCCAGTAGCCCGACAGGAGAGACCCAGTACTTC. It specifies CASSPTGETQYF.

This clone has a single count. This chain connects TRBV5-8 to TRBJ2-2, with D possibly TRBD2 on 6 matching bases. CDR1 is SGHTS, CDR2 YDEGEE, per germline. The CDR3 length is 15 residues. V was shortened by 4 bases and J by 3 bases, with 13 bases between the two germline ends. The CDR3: CASSGGARYTGELFF. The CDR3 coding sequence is TGTGCCAGCAGCGGAGGGGCTCGGTACACCGGGGAGCTGTTTTTT.

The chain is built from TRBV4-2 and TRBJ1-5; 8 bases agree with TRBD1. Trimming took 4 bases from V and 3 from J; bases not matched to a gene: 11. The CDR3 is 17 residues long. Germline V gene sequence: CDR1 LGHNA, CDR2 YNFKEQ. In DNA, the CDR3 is TGTGCCAGCAGCCCATTCACCGGACAGGGACTCAATCAGCCCCAGCATTTT. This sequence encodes CASSPFTGQGLNQPQHF.

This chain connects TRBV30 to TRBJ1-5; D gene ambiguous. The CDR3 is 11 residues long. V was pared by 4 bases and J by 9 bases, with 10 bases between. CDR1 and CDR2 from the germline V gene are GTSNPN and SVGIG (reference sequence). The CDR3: CAWNREGPQHF. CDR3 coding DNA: TGTGCCTGGAATCGCGAGGGGCCCCAGCATTTT.

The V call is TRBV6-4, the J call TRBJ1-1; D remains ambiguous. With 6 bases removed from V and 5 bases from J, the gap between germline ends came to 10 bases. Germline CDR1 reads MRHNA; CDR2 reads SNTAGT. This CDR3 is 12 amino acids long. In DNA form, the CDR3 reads TGTGCCAGCAGGGGCATCGGAACTGAAGCTTTCTTT. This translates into CASRGIGTEAFF.

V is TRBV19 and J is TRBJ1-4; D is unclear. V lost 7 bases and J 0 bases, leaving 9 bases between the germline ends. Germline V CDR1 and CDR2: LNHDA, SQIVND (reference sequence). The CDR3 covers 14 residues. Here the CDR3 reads CASNNYATNEKLFF. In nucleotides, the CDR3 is TGTGCCAGTAACAACTATGCAACTAATGAAAAACTGTTTTTT.

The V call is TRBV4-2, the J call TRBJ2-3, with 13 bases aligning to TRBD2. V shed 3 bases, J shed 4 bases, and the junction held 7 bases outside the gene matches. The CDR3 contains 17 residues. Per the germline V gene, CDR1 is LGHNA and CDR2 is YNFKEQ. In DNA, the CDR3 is TGTGCCAGCAGCCACAGACTAGCGGGGGGTCCCCCAGATACGCAGTATTTT. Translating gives CASSHRLAGGPPDTQYF.

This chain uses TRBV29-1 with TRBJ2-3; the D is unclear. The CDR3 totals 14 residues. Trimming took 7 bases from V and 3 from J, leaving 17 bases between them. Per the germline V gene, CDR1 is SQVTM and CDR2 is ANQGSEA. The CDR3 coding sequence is TGCAGCGCCCTGACCCTTACGAGGACAGATACGCAGTATTTT. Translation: CSALTLTRTDTQYF.

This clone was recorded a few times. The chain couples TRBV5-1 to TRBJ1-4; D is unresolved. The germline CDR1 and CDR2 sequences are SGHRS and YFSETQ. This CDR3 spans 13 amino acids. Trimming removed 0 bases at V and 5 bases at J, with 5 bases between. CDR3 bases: TGCGCCAGCAGCTTGGGAGAAAATGAAAAACTGTTTTTT. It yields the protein CASSLGENEKLFF. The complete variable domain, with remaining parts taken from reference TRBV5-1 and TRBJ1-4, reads KAGVTQTPRYLIKTRGQQVTLSCSPISGHRSVSWYQQTPGQGLQFLFEYFSETQRNKGNFPGRFSGRQFSNSRSEMNVSTLELGDSALYLCASSLGENEKLFFGSGTQLSVL.

CDR3 nucleotide sequence: TGTGCCAGTAGAGGACAATGGGGCACTGAAGCTTTCTTT. It translates to CASRGQWGTEAFF. This rearrangement joins TRBV19 to TRBJ1-1, with a tentative D call TRBD1 (5 bases). The CDR3 sequence is 13 residues long. The germline V gene has CDR1 LNHDA and CDR2 SQIVND (reference sequence). Trimming cost V 6 bases and J 4 bases, with 12 bases left between them.

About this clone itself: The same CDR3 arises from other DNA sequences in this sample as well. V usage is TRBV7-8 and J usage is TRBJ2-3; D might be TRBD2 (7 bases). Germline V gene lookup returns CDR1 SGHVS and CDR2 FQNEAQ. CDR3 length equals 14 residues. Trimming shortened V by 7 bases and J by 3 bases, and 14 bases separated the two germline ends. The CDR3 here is CASTMGGATDTQYF. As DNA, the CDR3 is TGTGCCAGCACTATGGGGGGGGCAACAGATACGCAGTATTTT.

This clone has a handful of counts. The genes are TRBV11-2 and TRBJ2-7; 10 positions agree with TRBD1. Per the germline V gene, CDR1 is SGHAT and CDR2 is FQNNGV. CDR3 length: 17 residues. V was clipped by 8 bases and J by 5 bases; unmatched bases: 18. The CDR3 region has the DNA TGTGCCAGCTCACCCAGACAGGGGGCGATTACTGCGAACGAGCAGTACTTC. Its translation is CASSPRQGAITANEQYF.

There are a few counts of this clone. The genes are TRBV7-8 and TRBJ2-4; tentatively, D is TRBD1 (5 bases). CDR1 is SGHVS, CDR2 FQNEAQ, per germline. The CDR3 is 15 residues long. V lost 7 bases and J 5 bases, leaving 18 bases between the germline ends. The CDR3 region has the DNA TGTGCCAGCACCCAGGGCCGGAGCATGGAAAACATTCAGTACTTC. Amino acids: CASTQGRSMENIQYF.

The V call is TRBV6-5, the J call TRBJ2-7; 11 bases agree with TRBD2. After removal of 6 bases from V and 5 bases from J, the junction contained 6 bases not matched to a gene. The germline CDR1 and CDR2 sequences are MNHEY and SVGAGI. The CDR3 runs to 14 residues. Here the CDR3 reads CASRDSGGADEQYF. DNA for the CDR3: TGTGCCAGCAGGGATAGCGGGGGGGCCGACGAGCAGTACTTC.

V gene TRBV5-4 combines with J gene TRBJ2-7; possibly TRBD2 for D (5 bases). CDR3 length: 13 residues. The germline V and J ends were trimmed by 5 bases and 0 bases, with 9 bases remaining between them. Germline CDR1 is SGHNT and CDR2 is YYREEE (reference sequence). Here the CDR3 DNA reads TGTGCCAGCAGTTCGGGGAGCTCCTACGAGCAGTACTTC. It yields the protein CASSSGSSYEQYF.

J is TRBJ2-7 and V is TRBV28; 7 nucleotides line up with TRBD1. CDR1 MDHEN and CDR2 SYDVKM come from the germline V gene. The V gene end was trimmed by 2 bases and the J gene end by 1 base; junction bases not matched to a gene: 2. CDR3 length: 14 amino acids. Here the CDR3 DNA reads TGTGCCAGCAGTTTAACGGGACAGTCCTACGAGCAGTACTTC. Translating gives CASSLTGQSYEQYF.

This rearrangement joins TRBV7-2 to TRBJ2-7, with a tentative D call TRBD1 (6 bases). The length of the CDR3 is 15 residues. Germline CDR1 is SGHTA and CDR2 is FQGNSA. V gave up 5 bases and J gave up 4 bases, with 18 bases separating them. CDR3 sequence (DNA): TGTGCCAGCAGCCCTTCGGGGCAGGGGATTTACGAGCAGTACTTC. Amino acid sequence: CASSPSGQGIYEQYF.

This CDR3 reads CASSTGTGYEQYF. The CDR3 nucleotides read TGTGCCAGCAGCACAGGGACAGGCTACGAGCAGTACTTC. V is TRBV11-2 and J is TRBJ2-7; TRBD1 aligns across 8 bases. Germline V gene sequence: CDR1 SGHAT, CDR2 FQNNGV. Unmatched junction bases numbered 3, after V lost 5 bases and J lost 3 bases. This CDR3 spans 13 amino acids.

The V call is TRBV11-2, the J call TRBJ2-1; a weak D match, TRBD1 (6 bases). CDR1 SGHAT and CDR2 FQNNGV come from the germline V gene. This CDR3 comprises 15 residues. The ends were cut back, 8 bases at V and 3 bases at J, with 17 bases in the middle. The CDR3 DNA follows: TGTGCCAGCGCCCGTGGGCAGGGGAGCTACAATGAGCAGTTCTTC. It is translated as CASARGQGSYNEQFF.

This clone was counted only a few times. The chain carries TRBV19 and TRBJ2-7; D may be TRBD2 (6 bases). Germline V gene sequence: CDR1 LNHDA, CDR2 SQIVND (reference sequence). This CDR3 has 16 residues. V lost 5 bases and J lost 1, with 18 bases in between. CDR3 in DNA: TGTGCCAGTAGTCCATGGGGGGAAGGGGTATCCTACGAGCAGTACTTC. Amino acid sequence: CASSPWGEGVSYEQYF. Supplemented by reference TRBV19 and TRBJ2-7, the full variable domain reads DGGITQSPKYLFRKEGQNVTLSCEQNLNHDAMYWYRQDPGQGLRLIYYSQIVNDFQKGDIAEGYSVSREKKESFPLTVTSAQKNPTAFYLCASSPWGEGVSYEQYFGPGTRLTVT.

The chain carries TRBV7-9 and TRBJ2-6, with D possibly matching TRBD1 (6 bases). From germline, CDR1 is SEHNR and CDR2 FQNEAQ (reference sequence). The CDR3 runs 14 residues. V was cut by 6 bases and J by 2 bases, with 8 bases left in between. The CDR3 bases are TGTGCCAGCAGACAGGGTACTGGGGCCAACGTCCTGACTTTC. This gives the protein CASRQGTGANVLTF. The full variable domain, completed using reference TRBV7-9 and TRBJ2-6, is DTGVSQNPRHKITKRGQNVTFRCDPISEHNRLYWYRQTLGQGPEFLTYFQNEAQLEKSRLLSDRFSAERPKGSFSTLEIQRTEQGDSAMYLCASRQGTGANVLTFGAGSRLTVL.